This T cell receptor (beta chain) is drawn from a study of T-cell reconstitution after alpha-beta-depleted transplantation in children. The ends were cut back, 3 bases at V and 0 bases at J, with 14 bases in the middle. The germline CDR1 and CDR2 sequences are MNHEY and SMNVEV (reference sequence). This CDR3 has 17 residues. Researchers prepared the TCRbeta library using unique molecular identifiers, the study reports. TCRdb re-called the PCR reads with MiXCR, one entry per CDR3 protein. This table has almost 500,000 distinct CDR3 sequences, around 12% appearing once. This clonotype originated in a human donor who donated a stem cell graft to a child with combined immunodeficiency. Sequencing was performed on PBMCs from the stem cell graft donor, taken from the stem cell graft. The V and J genes are TRBV27 and TRBJ2-2, with D perhaps being TRBD1 or TRBD2 (5 bases each). CDR3 DNA: TGTGCCAGCAGTTTGGGGTACGGGACGTCGAACACCGGGGAGCTGTTTTTT. Translation gives CASSLGYGTSNTGELFF.